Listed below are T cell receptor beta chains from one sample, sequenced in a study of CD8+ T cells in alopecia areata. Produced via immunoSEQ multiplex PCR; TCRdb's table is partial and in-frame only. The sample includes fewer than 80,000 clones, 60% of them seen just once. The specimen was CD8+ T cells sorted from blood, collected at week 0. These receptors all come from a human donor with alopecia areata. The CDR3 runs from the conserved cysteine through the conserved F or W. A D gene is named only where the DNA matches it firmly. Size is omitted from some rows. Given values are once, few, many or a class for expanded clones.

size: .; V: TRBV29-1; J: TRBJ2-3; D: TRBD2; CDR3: CSVLVSGRSTDTQYF; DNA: TGCAGCGTTTTGGTTAGCGGGAGAAGCACAGATACGCAGTATTTT
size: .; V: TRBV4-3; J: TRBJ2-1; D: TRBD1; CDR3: CASSQVGDSSFFQFF; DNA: TGCGCCAGCAGCCAGGTTGGGGACAGCTCTTTCTTTCAGTTCTTC
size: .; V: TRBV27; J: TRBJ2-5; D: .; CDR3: CASRGGGRATQYF; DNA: TGTGCCAGCAGAGGAGGAGGAAGAGCGACCCAGTACTTC
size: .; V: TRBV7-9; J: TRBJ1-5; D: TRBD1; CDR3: CASSLDPWGQHNQPQHF; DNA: TGTGCCAGCAGCTTAGACCCATGGGGACAGCACAATCAGCCCCAGCATTTT
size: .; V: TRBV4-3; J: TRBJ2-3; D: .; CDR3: CASSQDRGDTQYF; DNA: TGCGCCAGCAGCCAAGATCGTGGTGATACGCAGTATTTT
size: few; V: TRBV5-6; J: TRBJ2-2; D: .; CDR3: CASSLDGVIGELFF; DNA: TGTGCCAGCAGCTTGGACGGCGTGATCGGGGAGCTGTTTTTT
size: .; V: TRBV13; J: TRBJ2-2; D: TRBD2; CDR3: CASSTGLAGPYTGELFF; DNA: TGTGCCAGCAGCACCGGACTAGCGGGACCCTACACCGGGGAGCTGTTTTTT
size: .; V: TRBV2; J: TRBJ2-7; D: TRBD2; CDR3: CASSRLTSETPVEQYF; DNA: TGTGCCAGCAGTCGCCTCACTAGCGAAACCCCGGTCGAGCAGTACTTC
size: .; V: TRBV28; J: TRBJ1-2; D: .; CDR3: CASSFGGLFVYGYTF; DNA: TGTGCCAGCAGTTTTGGGGGGCTTTTTGTCTATGGCTACACCTTC
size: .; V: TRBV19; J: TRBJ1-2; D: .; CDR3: CASSDLVYGYTF; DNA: TGTGCCAGTAGTGATCTGGTCTATGGCTACACCTTC
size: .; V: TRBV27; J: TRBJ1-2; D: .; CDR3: CASRQTGGPYGYTF; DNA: TGTGCCAGCAGACAGACAGGCGGCCCCTATGGCTACACCTTC
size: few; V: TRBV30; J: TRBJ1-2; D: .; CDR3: CAWSYATNYGYTF; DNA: TGTGCCTGGAGTTACGCGACTAACTATGGCTACACCTTC
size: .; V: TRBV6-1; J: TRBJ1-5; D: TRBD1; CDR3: CASSEGTGGYINQPQHF; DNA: TGTGCCAGCAGTGAAGGGACAGGGGGATATATCAATCAGCCCCAGCATTTT
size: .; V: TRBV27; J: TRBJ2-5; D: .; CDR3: CASSTPEGLSLETQYF; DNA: TGTGCCAGCAGTACGCCCGAAGGACTGAGCCTAGAGACCCAGTACTTC
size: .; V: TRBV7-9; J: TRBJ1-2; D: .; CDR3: CASSSPGWTGYTF; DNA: TGTGCCAGCAGCTCCCCAGGCTGGACTGGCTACACCTTC
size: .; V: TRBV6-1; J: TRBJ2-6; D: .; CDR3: CASSLESSGANVLTF; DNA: TGTGCCAGCAGTTTAGAGAGCTCTGGGGCCAACGTCCTGACTTTC
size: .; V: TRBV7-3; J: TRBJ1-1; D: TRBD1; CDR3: CASSFPGTGGTEAFF; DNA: TGTGCCAGCAGCTTCCCCGGGACAGGGGGCACTGAAGCTTTCTTT
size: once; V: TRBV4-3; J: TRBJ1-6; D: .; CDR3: CASSQDIVRRASPLHF; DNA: TGCGCCAGCAGCCAAGATATAGTGAGGAGGGCTTCACCCCTCCACTTT
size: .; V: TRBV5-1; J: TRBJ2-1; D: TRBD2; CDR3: CASSLSSVPGTSTYNEQFF; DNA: TGCGCCAGCAGCCTATCAAGCGTGCCCGGGACTAGCACCTACAATGAGCAGTTCTTC
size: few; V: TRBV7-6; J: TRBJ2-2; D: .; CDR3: CASRGGAGELFF; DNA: TGTGCCAGCCGCGGTGGGGCCGGGGAGCTGTTTTTT
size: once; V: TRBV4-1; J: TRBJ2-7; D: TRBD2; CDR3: CASSQISGVSYEQYF; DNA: TGCGCCAGCAGCCAGATTAGCGGGGTATCCTACGAGCAGTACTTC
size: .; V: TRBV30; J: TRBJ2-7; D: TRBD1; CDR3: CAWTQGARHEQYF; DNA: TGTGCCTGGACCCAGGGGGCACGCCACGAGCAGTACTTC